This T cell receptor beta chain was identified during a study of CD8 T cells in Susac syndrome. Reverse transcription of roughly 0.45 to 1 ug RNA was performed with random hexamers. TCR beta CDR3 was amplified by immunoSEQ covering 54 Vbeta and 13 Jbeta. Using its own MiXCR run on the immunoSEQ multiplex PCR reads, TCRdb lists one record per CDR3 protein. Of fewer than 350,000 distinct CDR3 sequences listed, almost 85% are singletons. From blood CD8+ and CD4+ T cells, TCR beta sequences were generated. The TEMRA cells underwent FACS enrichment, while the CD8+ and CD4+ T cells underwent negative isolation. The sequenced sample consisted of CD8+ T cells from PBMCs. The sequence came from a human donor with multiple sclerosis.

The CDR3 sequence: CASSLDRTGEYEQYF. CDR3 DNA sequence: TGTGCCAGCAGTTTAGACCGGACAGGGGAGTACGAGCAGTACTTC. The chain recombines TRBV27 with TRBJ2-7, with 9 bases that match TRBD1. This CDR3 is built from 15 residues. The V gene's germline CDR1 is MNHEY and CDR2 SMNVEV (reference sequence). The V and J ends lost 2 bases and 4 bases, in that order; junction bases with no gene match: 6.